This T cell receptor beta chain is from a study of CD8 T cells in Susac syndrome (dated by TCRdb to the late 2010s). Regarding the research as a whole: Of the Susac syndrome patients who were sequenced, 8 or 9 were in clinical remission while about 6 had clinically active disease. Whether CD8+ T cell activation and differentiation in Susac syndrome was antigen driven was tested using repertoire sequencing. At the time of blood withdrawal, Susac syndrome patients were either therapy-naive, taking corticosteroids (with some also receiving IVIg), or on IVIg alone. The study compared CD8+ T cell repertoire clonality among roughly 12 healthy donors, 14 Susac syndrome patients and 15 multiple sclerosis patients. The investigation overall reported the following: The number of individuals in the TCR sequencing and HLA analysis was recognized as being relatively small. Susac syndrome CD8+ repertoires showed clonal expansion, highest in CD8+ TEMRA cells and greater in clinically active than remitting patients. In the total CD8+ and CD8+ TEMRA repertoires, about 16 and five Susac-specific public clones, respectively, were identified.

High-throughput TCR beta sequencing profiled peripheral blood CD8+ and CD4+ T cells from healthy donors, Susac syndrome patients and multiple sclerosis patients. The Susac syndrome patients fulfilled recently defined diagnostic criteria for either definite or probable disease. Bulk CD8+ and CD4+ T cells were purified by magnetic negative isolation, whereas CD8+ TEMRA cells were enriched by FACS. Blood was collected in EDTA tubes and processed within 24 hours, with PBMCs isolated through density gradient centrifugation. PBMCs intended for TCR sequencing were frozen in liquid nitrogen and were later thawed in a 37 degrees C water bath. The sorted or isolated CD4+, CD8+ and CD8+ TEMRA cells had a purity of 90% or higher. From the germline V gene (reference sequence), CDR1 is PRHDT and CDR2 is FYEKMQ. The CDR3 contains 12 residues, cysteine and phenylalanine counted. Only CDR3 DNA remains: 36 bases, in frame from the first base. Cut back by 5 bases and 9 bases, the V and J ends lie 11 bases apart.

Regarding this clonotype: There is no known antigen for this receptor. The input lacks base qualities; no much larger clone sits a single base away.

RNA was extracted using the RNeasy kit, and roughly 0.5 to 1 microgram was reverse transcribed with random hexamers. TCR beta CDR3 regions were amplified with the immunoSEQ multiplex PCR assay covering 54 Vbeta and 13 Jbeta segments. To correct PCR amplification bias, a synthetic template baseline was used for both primer optimization and computational correction. Turning to the authors' computational methods: Reads were assigned to V, D and J genes according to IMGT and analyzed in immunoSEQ Analyzer, with only productive sequences retained. Clonality was calculated as one minus the Shannon entropy normalized by log2 of the number of productive unique sequences. For each patient and control, public and private clones were evaluated within the 100 most prevalent clones. A clone was defined as Susac-specific if it was absent from the healthy and MS cohorts, from more than 850 published viral clones and from other ImmuneACCESS disease sequences. TCRdb itself trimmed the public reads at Q25 with fastp, ran MiXCR and retained productive beta chains. All rows with the same CDR3 protein become a single entry with the most common DNA and genes. What appears here as the V and J calls and clone size reflects TCRdb's work, not the paper's. This sample holds some 110,000 distinct CDR3 sequences; approximately 93% were observed only once. The top ten constitute over 0.4% of the sample.

The rearrangement joined TRBV13 to TRBJ2-1; a tentative D call is TRBD2 (5 bases match). Sequenced sample: CD8+ T cells from PBMCs. The receptor's source is a human donor with Susac syndrome. The DNA sequence is TGTGCCAGCAGCCAACAACGGGGTGAGCAGTTCTTC. Its product reads: CASSQQRGEQFF.